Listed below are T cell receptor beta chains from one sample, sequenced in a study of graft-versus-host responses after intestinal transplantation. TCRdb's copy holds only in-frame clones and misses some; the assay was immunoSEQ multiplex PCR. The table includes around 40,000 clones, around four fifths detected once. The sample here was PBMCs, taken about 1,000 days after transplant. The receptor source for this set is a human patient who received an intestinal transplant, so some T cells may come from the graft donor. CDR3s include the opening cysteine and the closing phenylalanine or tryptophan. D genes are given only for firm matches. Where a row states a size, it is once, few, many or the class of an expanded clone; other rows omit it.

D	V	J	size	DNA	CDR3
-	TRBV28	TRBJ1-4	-	TGTGCCAGCAGTCCCCCGACGGGACTGTATGAAAAACTGTTTTTT	CASSPPTGLYEKLFF
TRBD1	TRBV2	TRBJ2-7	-	TGTGCCAGCAGGTCCGGGACAGAAGTCTACGAGCAGTACTTC	CASRSGTEVYEQYF
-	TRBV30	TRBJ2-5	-	TGTGCCTGGAGTGTGGGTGGACAGCCCCAAGAGACCCAGTACTTC	CAWSVGGQPQETQYF
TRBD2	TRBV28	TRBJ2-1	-	TGTGCCAGCAGCCGACTAGCGGGCTTCTACAATGAGCAGTTCTTC	CASSRLAGFYNEQFF
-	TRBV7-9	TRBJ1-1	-	TGTGCCAGCAGCTTCGGAGGGGGCACTGAAGCTTTCTTT	CASSFGGGTEAFF
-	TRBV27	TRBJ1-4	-	TGTGCCAGCAGTTCCCAGAGGGCAACTAATGAAAAACTGTTTTTT	CASSSQRATNEKLFF
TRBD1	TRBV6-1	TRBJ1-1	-	TGTGCCAGCAGTGGGACAGGGATTTTTGGAACTGAAGCTTTCTTT	CASSGTGIFGTEAFF
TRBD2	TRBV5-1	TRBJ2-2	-	TGCGCCAGCAGCTTGGTTGCGGGACTAGGGGTCGGGGAGCTGTTTTTT	CASSLVAGLGVGELFF
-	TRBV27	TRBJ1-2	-	TGTGCCAGCGGGGACCAACCGGGGGGCTACACCTTC	CASGDQPGGYTF
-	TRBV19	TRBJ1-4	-	TGTGCCAGTAGTATAGAGGGACGTAGCGAAAAACTGTTTTTT	CASSIEGRSEKLFF
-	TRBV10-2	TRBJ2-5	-	TGCGCCAGCAGTGAGTCGATCATCACGGGATCTCAAGAGACCCAGTACTTC	CASSESIITGSQETQYF
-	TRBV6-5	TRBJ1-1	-	TGTGCCAGCAGACCGACCGAGAACACTGAAGCTTTCTTT	CASRPTENTEAFF
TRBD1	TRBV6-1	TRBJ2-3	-	TGTGCCAGCAGTGAAGTTACAGGGGCAGATACGCAGTATTTT	CASSEVTGADTQYF
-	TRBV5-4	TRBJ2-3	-	TGTGCCAGCAGCTTGAGAACGAGCACAGATACGCAGTATTTT	CASSLRTSTDTQYF
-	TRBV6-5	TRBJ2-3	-	TGTGCCAGCAGTTACACTAGCACAGATACGCAGTATTTT	CASSYTSTDTQYF
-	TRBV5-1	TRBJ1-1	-	TGCGCCAGCAGCTTGGATCAGACGAACACTGAAGCTTTCTTT	CASSLDQTNTEAFF
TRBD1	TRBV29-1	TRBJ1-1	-	TGCAGCGTTCAGAACAGGGGCCATATTATGAACACTGAAGCTTTCTTT	CSVQNRGHIMNTEAFF
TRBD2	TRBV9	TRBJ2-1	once	TGTGCCAGCAGCCCCCGGGTAGCGGGAGGGGTCAATGAGCAGTTCTTC	CASSPRVAGGVNEQFF
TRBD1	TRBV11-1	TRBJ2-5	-	TGTGCCAGCAGCTTAGACGGGACAGGGCCAGAGACCCAGTACTTC	CASSLDGTGPETQYF
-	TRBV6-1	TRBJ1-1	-	TGTGCCAGCAGTGAATGGAGGACTGAAGCTTTCTTT	CASSEWRTEAFF
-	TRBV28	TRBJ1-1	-	TGTGCCAGCAGTTTAAAGCCCCCGACAGCTAACACTGAAGCTTTCTTT	CASSLKPPTANTEAFF
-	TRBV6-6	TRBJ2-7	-	TGTGCCAGCAGTTACGTGAGCGACTACCCGGCCGAGCAGTACTTC	CASSYVSDYPAEQYF
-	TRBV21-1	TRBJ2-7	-	TGTGCCAGCAGCAAATTGGATGAGGAGAACCGGGACCGCTACGAGCAGTACTTC	CASSKLDEENRDRYEQYF
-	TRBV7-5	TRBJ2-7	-	TGTGCCAGCAGTTTGACCTACGAGCAGTACTTC	CASSLTYEQYF
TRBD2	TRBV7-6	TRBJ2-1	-	TGTGCCAGCAGTCCCGGACTAGCTCGGCATGAGCAGTTCTTC	CASSPGLARHEQFF
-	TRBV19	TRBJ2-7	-	TGTGCCAGTAGTATTGTGAGGGCGGCCCCCTACGAGCAGTACTTC	CASSIVRAAPYEQYF
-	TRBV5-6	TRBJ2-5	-	TGTGCCAGCAGCTCACGAGGGCCCCAAGAGACCCAGTACTTC	CASSSRGPQETQYF
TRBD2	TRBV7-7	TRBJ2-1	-	TGTGCTAGCAGCTTAGGGACTAGCAATGAGCAGTTCTTC	CASSLGTSNEQFF
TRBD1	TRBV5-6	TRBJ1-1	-	TGTGCCAGCAGCTTGTATAGTCTGACAGGGGGCAGAGAAACTGAAGCTTTCTTT	CASSLYSLTGGRETEAFF
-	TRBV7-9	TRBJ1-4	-	TGTGCCAGCAGCTTAAGGGGGGGTAATGAAAAACTGTTTTTT	CASSLRGGNEKLFF
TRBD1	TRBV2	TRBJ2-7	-	TGTGCCTCCTCGACAGGGGGGCCCTACGAGCAGTACTTC	CASSTGGPYEQYF
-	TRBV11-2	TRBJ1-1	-	TGTGCCAGCAGCCCTCGATCAGGCCCCTACGGTAAAGCTTTCTTT	CASSPRSGPYGKAFF
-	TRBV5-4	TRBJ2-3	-	TGTGCCAGCAGCTTGGACAGTTTGGATACGCAGTATTTT	CASSLDSLDTQYF
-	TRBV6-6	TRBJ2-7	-	TGTGCCAGCAGTTACAGGGAAGTCTACGAGCAGTACTTC	CASSYREVYEQYF
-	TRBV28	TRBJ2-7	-	TGTGCCAGCACTTTGAACGTGGGCTTTTACGAGCAGTACTTC	CASTLNVGFYEQYF
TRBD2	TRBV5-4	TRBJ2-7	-	TGTGCCAGCAGCTTGGCGGGAGGGAGCTCCTACGAGCAGTACTTC	CASSLAGGSSYEQYF
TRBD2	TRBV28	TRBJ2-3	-	TGTGCCAGCAGTCCCGCGGGAGGAGAGGGGCAGTATTTT	CASSPAGGEGQYF
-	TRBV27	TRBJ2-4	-	TGTGCCAGCAGCATCACGGGACATCCGGGAAACATTCAGTACTTC	CASSITGHPGNIQYF
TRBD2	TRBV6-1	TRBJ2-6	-	TGTGCCAGCAGTGAGAGCGGGAGCTCTGGGGCCAACGTCCTGACTTTC	CASSESGSSGANVLTF
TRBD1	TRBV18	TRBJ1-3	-	TGTGCCAGCTCACCCGCAGGGGGCTCTGGAAACACCATATATTTT	CASSPAGGSGNTIYF
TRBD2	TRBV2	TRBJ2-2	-	TGTGCCAGCAGTCCCTTGACTAGCGGGTTTCAGTCCGGGGAGCTGTTTTTT	CASSPLTSGFQSGELFF
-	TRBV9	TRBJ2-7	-	TGTGCCAGCAGCTTGGGGACTCCAAGCTCCTACGAGCAGTACTTC	CASSLGTPSSYEQYF
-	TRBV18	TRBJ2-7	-	TGTGCCAGCTCACCGGACGGGGTTAACTACGAGCAGTACTTC	CASSPDGVNYEQYF
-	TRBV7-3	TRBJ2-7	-	TGTGCCAGCAGCCCCCACATAGCTGGACGGTCCTACGAGCAGTACTTC	CASSPHIAGRSYEQYF
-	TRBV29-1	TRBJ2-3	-	TGCAGCGTGGGGTACCTTGGGGGGCAAGATACGCAGTATTTT	CSVGYLGGQDTQYF
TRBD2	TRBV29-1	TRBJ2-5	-	TGCAGCGTTGTACTCCTAGCGGGAATAGAGACCCAGTACTTC	CSVVLLAGIETQYF
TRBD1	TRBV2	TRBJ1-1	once	TGTGCCAGCTTCCGGACAGGGGTCACTGAAGCTTTCTTT	CASFRTGVTEAFF